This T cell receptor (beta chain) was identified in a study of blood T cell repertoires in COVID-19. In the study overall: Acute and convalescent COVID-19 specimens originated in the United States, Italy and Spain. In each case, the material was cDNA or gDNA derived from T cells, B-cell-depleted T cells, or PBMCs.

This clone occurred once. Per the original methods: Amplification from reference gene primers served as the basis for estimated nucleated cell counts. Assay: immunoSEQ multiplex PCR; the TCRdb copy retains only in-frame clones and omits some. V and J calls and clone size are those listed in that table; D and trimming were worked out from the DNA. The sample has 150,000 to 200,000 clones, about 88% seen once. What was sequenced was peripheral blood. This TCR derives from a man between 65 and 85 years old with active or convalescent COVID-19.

CDR3 amino acids: CASSFRGFSGTNTGELFF. CDR3 in DNA: TGTGCCAGCAGCTTCCGAGGTTTTAGCGGGACTAACACCGGGGAGCTGTTTTTT. V is TRBV9 and J is TRBJ2-2; 8 bases line up with TRBD2. Germline CDR1 reads SGDLS; CDR2 reads YYNGEE. The length of the CDR3 is 18 residues. J was trimmed by 2 bases and V by 4 bases; bases with no gene match: 13.